This TCR beta chain originates from a study of radiotherapy plus CTLA-4 blockade in lung cancer. Study information: In about 20% of patients, objective responses were seen; 31% had disease control.

This clone was counted between two and nine times. Its antigen is undetermined. People whose metastatic non-small-cell lung cancer was chemo-refractory got focal radiation along with CTLA-4 blockade by ipilimumab. Libraries were prepared by immunoSEQ multiplex PCR; TCRdb keeps only in-frame clonotypes and omits some of them. The sample lists roughly 54,000 clones, about four fifths seen once, with around 5.1% in the top ten. Study-level points and caveats: Early clone dynamics of blood T cells, plus interferon-beta, reportedly predicted response best. In blood, after radiotherapy plus ipilimumab, tumor-derived TCR clones expanded.

V lost 4 bases to trimming and J lost 0 bases, with 12 bases between them. Germline values: CDR1 SNHLY, CDR2 FYNNEI. This CDR3 region has 15 residues. The sequence was obtained from a human donor with non-small cell lung cancer whose response to radiotherapy plus ipilimumab could not be evaluated. The chain employs TRBV2 and TRBJ1-1; D is unclear. The input for sequencing was peripheral blood, taken from a patient treated with radiotherapy plus ipilimumab. This CDR3 is CASSGRDRVNTEAFF. CDR3 sequence (DNA): TGTGCCAGCAGTGGGAGGGATAGGGTGAACACTGAAGCTTTCTTT.